This paragraph covers one T cell receptor (beta chain) sequence. Its antigen is unknown. This CDR3 has 13 amino acids. V lost 5 bases, J lost 5 bases, and 9 bases lay in between. Germline-derived CDR1 and CDR2 are MDHEN and SYDVKM. Some clones are missing from TCRdb's copy, which holds only in-frame ones; the method was immunoSEQ multiplex PCR. The sample includes around 130,000 clones, 89% of them seen just once. The source of the sample is a study of T cells in localized non-small cell lung cancer. Whole-study findings and limits: Uninvolved adjacent lung showed higher T cell clonality than tumor. When the top 100 tumor clones were examined, a median around 58 of them also appeared in the adjacent lung, which was paired and uninvolved. Blood T cell density predicted longer survival; adjacent-lung clonality, shorter. Without multi-region sequencing, intratumor heterogeneity could not be excluded.

The sequence derives from a female donor of 60 years or more with stage I lung adenocarcinoma. The chain carries TRBV28 and TRBJ2-2; D is perhaps TRBD1 (5 bases). The specimen comprised peripheral blood, sampled before any cancer treatment. The CDR3 sequence is CASSGRVTGELFF. CDR3 bases: TGTGCCAGCAGTGGCAGGGTGACCGGGGAGCTGTTTTTT.